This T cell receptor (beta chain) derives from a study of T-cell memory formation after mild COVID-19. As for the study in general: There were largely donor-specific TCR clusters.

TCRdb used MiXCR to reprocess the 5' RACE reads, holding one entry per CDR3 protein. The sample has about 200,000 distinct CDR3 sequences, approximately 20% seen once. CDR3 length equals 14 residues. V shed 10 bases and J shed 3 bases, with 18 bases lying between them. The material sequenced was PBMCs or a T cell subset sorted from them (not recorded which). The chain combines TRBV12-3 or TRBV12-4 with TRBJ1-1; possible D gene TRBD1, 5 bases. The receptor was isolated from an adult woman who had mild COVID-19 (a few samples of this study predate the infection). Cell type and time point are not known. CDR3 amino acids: CAILRDLRDTEAFF. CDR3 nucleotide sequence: TGTGCCATCCTGCGGGACCTCCGGGACACTGAAGCTTTCTTT.